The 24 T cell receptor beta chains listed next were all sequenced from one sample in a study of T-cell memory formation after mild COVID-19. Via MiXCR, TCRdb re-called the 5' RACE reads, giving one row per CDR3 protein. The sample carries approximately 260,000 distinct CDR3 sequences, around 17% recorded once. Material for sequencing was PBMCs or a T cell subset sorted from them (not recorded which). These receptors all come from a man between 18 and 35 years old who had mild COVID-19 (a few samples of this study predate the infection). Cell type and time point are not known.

CDR3: CSARKQGLGNQPQHF. CDR3 coding DNA: TGCAGTGCTAGGAAGCAGGGGTTAGGCAATCAGCCCCAGCATTTT. The chain is built from TRBV20-1 and TRBJ1-5, with D perhaps TRBD1 (6 bases). This CDR3 has 15 residues. Germline V gene lookup returns CDR1 DFQATT and CDR2 SNEGSKA (reference sequence). Between the trimmed V and J ends, which lost 3 bases and 2 bases, there was a span of 14 bases.

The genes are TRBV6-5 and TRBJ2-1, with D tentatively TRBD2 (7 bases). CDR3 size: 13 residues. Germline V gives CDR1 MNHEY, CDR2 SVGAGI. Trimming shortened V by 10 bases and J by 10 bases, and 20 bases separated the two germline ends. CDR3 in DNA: TGTGCCATCGGGGGGCTCCCGGCCCGGGAGCAGTTCTTC. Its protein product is CAIGGLPAREQFF.

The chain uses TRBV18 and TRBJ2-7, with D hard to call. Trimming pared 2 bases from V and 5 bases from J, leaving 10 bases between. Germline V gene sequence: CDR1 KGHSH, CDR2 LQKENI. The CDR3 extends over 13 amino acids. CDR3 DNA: TGTGCCAGCTCACCAACGAATGGGGACGAGCAGTACTTC. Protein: CASSPTNGDEQYF.

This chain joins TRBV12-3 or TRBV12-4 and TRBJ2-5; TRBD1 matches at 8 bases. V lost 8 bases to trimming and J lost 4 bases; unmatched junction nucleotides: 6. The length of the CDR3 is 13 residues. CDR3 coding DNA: TGTGCCAGCCGGCGAGGACAGGGAGAGACCCAGTACTTC. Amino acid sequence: CASRRGQGETQYF.

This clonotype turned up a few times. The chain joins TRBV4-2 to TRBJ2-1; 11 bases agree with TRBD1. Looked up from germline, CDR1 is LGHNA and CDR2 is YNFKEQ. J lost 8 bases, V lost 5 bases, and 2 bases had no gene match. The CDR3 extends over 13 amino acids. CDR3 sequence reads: CASSWGQGDEQFF. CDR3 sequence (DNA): TGTGCCAGCAGCTGGGGACAGGGGGATGAGCAGTTCTTC.

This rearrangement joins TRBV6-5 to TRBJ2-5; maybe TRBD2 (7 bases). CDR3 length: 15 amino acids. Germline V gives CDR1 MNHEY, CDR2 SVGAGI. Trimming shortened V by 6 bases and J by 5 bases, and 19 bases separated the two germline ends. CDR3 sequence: CASRAPWAGAETQYF. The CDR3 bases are TGTGCCAGCAGAGCCCCGTGGGCGGGGGCCGAGACCCAGTACTTC.

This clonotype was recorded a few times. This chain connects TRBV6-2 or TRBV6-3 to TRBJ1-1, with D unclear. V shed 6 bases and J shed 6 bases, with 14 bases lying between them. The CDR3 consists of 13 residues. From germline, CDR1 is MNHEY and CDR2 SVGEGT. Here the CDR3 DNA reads TGTGCCAGCAGCCTACGGACGTACCCTGAAGCTTTCTTT. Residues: CASSLRTYPEAFF.

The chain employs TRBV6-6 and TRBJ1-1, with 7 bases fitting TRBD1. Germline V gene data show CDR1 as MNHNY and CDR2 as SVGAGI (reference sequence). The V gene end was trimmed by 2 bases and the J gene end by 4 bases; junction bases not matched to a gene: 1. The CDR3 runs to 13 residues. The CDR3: CASSYNRGTEAFF. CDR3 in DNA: TGTGCCAGCAGTTACAACAGGGGCACTGAAGCTTTCTTT.

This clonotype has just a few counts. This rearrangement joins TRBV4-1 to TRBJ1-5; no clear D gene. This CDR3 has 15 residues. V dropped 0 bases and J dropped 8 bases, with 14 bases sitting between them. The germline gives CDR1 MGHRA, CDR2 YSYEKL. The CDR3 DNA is TGCGCCAGCAGCCAAGAGTCCATGGCATTCAAGCCCCAGCATTTT. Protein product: CASSQESMAFKPQHF.

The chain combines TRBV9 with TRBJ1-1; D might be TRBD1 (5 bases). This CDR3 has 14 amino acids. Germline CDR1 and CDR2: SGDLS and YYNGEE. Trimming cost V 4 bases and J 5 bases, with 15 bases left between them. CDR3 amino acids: CASSPGTGGTEAFF. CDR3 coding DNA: TGTGCCAGCAGCCCCGGGACGGGTGGGACTGAAGCTTTCTTT.

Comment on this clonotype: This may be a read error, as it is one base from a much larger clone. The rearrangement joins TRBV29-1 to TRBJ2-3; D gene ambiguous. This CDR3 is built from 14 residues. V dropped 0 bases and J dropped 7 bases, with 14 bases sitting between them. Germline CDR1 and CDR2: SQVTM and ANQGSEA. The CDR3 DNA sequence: TGCAGCGTTGAAGATCTTGGTTCGCGATATACGCAGTATTTT. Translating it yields CSVEDLGSRYTQYF.

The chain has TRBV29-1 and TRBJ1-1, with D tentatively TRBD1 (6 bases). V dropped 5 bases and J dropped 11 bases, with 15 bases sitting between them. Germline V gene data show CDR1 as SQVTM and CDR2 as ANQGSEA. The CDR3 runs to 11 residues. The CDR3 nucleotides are TGCAGCGTTTGGAGGACAGTAGACGCTTTCTTT. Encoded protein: CSVWRTVDAFF.

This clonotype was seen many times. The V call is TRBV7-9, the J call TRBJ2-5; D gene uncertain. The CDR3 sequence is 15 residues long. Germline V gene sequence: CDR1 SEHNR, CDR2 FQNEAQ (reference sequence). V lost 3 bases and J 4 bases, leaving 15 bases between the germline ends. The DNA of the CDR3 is TGTGCCAGCAGCTTTCTCTCGTTGGCCTCAGAGACCCAGTACTTC. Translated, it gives CASSFLSLASETQYF. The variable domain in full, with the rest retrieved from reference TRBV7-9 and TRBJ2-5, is DTGVSQNPRHKITKRGQNVTFRCDPISEHNRLYWYRQTLGQGPEFLTYFQNEAQLEKSRLLSDRFSAERPKGSFSTLEIQRTEQGDSAMYLCASSFLSLASETQYFGPGTRLLVL.

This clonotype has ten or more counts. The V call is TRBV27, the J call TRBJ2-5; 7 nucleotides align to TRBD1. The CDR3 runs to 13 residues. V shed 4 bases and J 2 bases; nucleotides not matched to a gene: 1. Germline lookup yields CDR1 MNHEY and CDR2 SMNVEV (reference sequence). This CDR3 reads CASSYRGQETQYF. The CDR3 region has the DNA TGTGCCAGCAGTTACAGGGGTCAAGAGACCCAGTACTTC.

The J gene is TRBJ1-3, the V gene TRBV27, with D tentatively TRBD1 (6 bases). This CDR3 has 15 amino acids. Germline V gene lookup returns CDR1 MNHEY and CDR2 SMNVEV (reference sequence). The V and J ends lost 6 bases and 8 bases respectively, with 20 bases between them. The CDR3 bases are TGTGCCAGCAGACAGGGACAAAGCCTTGGGTACACCATATATTTT. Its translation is CASRQGQSLGYTIYF.

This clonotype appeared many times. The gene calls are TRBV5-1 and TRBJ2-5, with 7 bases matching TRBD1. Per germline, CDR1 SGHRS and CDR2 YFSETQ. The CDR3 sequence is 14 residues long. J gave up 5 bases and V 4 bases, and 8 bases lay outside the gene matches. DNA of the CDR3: TGCGCCAGCAGCCGCAACAGGGGTGATGAGACCCAGTACTTC. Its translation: CASSRNRGDETQYF.

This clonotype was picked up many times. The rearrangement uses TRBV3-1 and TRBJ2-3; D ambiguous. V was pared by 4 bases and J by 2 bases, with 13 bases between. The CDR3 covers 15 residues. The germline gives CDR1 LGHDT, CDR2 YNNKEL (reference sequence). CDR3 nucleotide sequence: TGTGCCAGCAGCCCTTCCCTTTCCTTCACAGATACGCAGTATTTT. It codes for CASSPSLSFTDTQYF.

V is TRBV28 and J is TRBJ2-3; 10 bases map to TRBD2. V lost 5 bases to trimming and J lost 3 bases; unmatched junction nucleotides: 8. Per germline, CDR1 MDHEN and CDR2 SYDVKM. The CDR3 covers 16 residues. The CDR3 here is CASSPPSSGGTDTQYF. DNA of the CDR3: TGTGCCAGCAGTCCACCATCTAGCGGGGGAACAGATACGCAGTATTTT.

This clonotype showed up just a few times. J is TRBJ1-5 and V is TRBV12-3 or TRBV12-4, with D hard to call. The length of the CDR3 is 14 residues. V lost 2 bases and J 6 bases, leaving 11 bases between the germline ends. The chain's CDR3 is CASSLLGVPQPQHF. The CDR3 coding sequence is TGTGCCAGCAGTTTACTCGGGGTGCCTCAGCCCCAGCATTTT.

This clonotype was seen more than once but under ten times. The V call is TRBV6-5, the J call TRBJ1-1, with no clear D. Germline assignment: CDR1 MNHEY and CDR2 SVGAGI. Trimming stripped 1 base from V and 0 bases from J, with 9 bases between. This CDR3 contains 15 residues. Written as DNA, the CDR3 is TGTGCCAGCAGTTACTGGTCGATCTTGAACACTGAAGCTTTCTTT. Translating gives CASSYWSILNTEAFF.

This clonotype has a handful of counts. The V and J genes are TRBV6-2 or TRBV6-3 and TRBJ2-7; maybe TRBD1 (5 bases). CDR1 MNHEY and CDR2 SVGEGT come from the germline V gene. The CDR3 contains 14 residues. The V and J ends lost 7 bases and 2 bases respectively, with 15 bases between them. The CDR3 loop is CASKLGQGTYEQYF. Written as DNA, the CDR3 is TGTGCCAGCAAGTTGGGTCAGGGTACCTACGAGCAGTACTTC.

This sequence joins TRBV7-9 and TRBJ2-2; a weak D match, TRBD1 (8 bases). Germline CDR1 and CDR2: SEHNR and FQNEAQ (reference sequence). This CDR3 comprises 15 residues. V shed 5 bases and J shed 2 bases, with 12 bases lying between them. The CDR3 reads CASSTGGANTGELFF. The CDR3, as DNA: TGTGCCAGCAGCACAGGGGGGGCCAACACCGGGGAGCTGTTTTTT.

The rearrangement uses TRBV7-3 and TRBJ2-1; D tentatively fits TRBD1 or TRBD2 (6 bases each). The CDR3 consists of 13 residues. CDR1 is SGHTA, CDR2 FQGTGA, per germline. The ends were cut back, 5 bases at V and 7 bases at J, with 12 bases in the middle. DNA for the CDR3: TGTGCCAGCAGCCCAGAGGGGGGTAATGAGCAGTTCTTC. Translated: CASSPEGGNEQFF.

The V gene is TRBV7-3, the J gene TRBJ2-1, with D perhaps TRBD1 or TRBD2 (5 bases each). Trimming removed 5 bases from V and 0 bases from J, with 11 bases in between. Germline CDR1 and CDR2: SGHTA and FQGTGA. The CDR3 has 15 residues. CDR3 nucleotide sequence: TGTGCCAGCAGCCCCATGGGGGTCTCCTACAATGAGCAGTTCTTC. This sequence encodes CASSPMGVSYNEQFF.